This T cell receptor beta chain emerged from a study of blood T cell repertoires in COVID-19. Trimming left V 4 bases short and J 3 bases short, with 9 bases between. The CDR3 spans 13 residues. Looked up from germline, CDR1 is ENHRY and CDR2 is SYGVKD. Repertoires were generated with immunoSEQ multiplex PCR, while TCRdb's copy carries only in-frame clones and drops some. The sample lists around 120,000 clones, around nine tenths occurring once. The chain carries TRBV10-3 and TRBJ1-1; D is possibly TRBD1 (5 bases). The TCR originated in a man in his 60s with COVID-19, enrolled during active disease. The sequenced sample consisted of peripheral blood. The CDR3 sequence: CAISGQMDTEAFF. CDR3 sequence (DNA): TGTGCCATCAGTGGACAGATGGACACTGAAGCTTTCTTT.